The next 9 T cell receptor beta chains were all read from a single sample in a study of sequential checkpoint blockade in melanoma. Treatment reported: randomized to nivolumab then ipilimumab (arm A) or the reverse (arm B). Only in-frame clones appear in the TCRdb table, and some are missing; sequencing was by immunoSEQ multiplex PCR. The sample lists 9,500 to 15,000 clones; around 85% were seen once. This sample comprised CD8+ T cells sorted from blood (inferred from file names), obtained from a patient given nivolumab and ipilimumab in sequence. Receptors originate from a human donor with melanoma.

In nucleotides, the CDR3 is TGTGCCAGCGCCGGGGGAGCCCTCGCCAACACTGAAGCTTTCTTT. This translates into CASAGGALANTEAFF. The chain is built from TRBV9 and TRBJ1-1, with a possible D match to TRBD1 (5 bases). The germline V gene encodes CDR1 SGDLS and CDR2 YYNGEE. V lost 7 bases and J 2 bases, leaving 18 bases between the germline ends. The CDR3 is made up of 15 amino acids.

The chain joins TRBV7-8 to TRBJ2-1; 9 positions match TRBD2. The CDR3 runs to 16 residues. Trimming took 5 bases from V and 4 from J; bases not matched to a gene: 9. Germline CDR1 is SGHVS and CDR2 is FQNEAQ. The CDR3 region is CASSVSGTSYYNEQFF. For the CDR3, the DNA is TGTGCCAGCAGCGTTTCCGGGACTAGCTATTACAATGAGCAGTTCTTC.

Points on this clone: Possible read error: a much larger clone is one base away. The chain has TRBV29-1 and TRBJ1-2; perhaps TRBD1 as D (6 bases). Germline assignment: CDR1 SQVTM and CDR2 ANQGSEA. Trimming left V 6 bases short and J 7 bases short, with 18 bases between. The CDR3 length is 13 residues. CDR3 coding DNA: TGCAGCGTGGAAACCAGGACAGCGCGTGGCTACACCTTC. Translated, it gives CSVETRTARGYTF.

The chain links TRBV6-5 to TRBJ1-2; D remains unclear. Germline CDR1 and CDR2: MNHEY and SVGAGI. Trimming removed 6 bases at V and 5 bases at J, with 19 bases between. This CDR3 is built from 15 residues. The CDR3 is CASSQVTGSGYGYTF. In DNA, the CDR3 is TGTGCCAGCAGCCAAGTCACGGGAAGTGGGTATGGCTACACCTTC.

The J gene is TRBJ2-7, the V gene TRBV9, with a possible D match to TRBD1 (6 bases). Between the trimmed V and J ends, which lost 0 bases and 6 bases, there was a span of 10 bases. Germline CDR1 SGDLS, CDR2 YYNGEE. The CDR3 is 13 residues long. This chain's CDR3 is CASSVELGGEQYF. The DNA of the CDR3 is TGTGCCAGCAGCGTAGAGTTAGGGGGCGAGCAGTACTTC.

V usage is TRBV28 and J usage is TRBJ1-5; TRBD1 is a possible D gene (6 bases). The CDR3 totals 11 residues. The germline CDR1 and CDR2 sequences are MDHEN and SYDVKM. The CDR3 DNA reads TGTGGTACAGGGCGCAATCAGCCCCAGCATTTT. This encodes CGTGRNQPQHF.

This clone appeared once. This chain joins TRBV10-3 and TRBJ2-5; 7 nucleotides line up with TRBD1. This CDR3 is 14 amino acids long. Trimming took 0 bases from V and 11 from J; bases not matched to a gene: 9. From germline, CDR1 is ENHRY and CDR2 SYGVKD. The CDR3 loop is CAISESRQGQEQYF. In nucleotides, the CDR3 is TGTGCCATCAGTGAGTCCCGACAGGGTCAGGAGCAGTACTTC.

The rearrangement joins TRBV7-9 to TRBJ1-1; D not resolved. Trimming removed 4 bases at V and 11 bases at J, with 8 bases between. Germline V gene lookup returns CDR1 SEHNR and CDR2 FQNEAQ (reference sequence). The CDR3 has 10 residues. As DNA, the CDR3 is TGTGCCAGCAGCTCAGGTTTTGCTTTCTTT. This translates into CASSSGFAFF. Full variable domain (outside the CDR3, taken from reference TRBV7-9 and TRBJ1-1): DTGVSQNPRHKITKRGQNVTFRCDPISEHNRLYWYRQTLGQGPEFLTYFQNEAQLEKSRLLSDRFSAERPKGSFSTLEIQRTEQGDSAMYLCASSSGFAFFGQGTRLTVV.

The CDR3 nucleotides are TGCGCCAGCAGCTTGGCCGGCTCTGGAAACACCATATATTTT. Amino acids: CASSLAGSGNTIYF. This rearrangement joins TRBV5-1 to TRBJ1-3; D is ambiguous. The CDR3 loop spans 14 amino acids. Germline CDR1 is SGHRS and CDR2 is YFSETQ. The V gene lost 0 bases and the J gene lost 0 bases, with 4 bases spanning the gap. Based on the CDR3 plus reference TRBV5-1 and TRBJ1-3, the full variable domain is KAGVTQTPRYLIKTRGQQVTLSCSPISGHRSVSWYQQTPGQGLQFLFEYFSETQRNKGNFPGRFSGRQFSNSRSEMNVSTLELGDSALYLCASSLAGSGNTIYFGEGSWLTVV.